One sample yielded the 4 T cell receptor beta chains listed below, sequenced in a study of PD-1 blockade in mismatch repair-deficient tumors. Produced via immunoSEQ multiplex PCR; TCRdb's table is partial and in-frame only. This table holds roughly 120,000 clones, about nine tenths found once. Sequenced material: peripheral blood, taken approximately 73 weeks after starting pembrolizumab. The receptors come from an adult with mismatch repair-deficient cancer.

The rearrangement links TRBV7-9 to TRBJ2-7; 9 bases are shared with TRBD2. The V and J ends lost 2 bases and 5 bases, in that order; junction bases with no gene match: 7. Germline V gene lookup returns CDR1 SEHNR and CDR2 FQNEAQ (reference sequence). This CDR3 comprises 15 residues. CDR3 residues: CASSLSPSGTHEQYF. CDR3 bases: TGTGCCAGCAGCTTATCCCCTAGCGGGACTCACGAGCAGTACTTC.

V gene TRBV27 combines with J gene TRBJ2-3; perhaps D is TRBD1 or TRBD2 (6 bases each). The CDR3 is 16 amino acids. Germline V gene sequence: CDR1 MNHEY, CDR2 SMNVEV (reference sequence). V was clipped by 6 bases and J by 0 bases, with 16 bases between them. In DNA form, the CDR3 reads TGTGCCAGCAGGGGATGGGGGGCCCCTAGCACAGATACGCAGTATTTT. Amino acid sequence: CASRGWGAPSTDTQYF.

This sequence joins TRBV9 and TRBJ2-7; D unresolved. The CDR3 totals 16 residues. Germline V gene lookup returns CDR1 SGDLS and CDR2 YYNGEE. Trimming cost V 4 bases and J 4 bases, with 21 bases left between them. DNA for the CDR3: TGTGCCAGCAGCCCGTCGGTGGCAGAGGAAGTTTACGAGCAGTACTTC. This translates into CASSPSVAEEVYEQYF.

This chain connects TRBV19 to TRBJ2-7; TRBD1 might be the D (5 bases). The germline V and J ends were trimmed by 7 bases and 2 bases, with 15 bases remaining between them. CDR1 is LNHDA and CDR2 is SQIVND in the germline V gene (reference sequence). The CDR3 covers 14 residues. DNA for the CDR3: TGTGCCAGTACGCCCTCCAGGGAAACCTACGAGCAGTACTTC. This codes for CASTPSRETYEQYF.